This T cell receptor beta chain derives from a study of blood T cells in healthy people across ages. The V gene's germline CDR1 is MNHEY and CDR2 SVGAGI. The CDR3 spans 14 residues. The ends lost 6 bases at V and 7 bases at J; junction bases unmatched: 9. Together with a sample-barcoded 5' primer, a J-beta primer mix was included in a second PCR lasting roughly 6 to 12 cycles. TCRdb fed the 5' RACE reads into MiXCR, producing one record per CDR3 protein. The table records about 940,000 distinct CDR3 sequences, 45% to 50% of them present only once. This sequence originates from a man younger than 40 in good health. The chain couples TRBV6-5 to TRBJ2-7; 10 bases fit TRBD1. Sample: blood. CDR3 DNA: TGTGCCAGCAGGGGACAGGGGTCCTACAATGAGCAGTACTTC. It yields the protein CASRGQGSYNEQYF.